Below, 12 T cell receptor beta chains from the same sample are listed, as sequenced in a study of CD8+CD57+ T cells in acquired aplastic anemia. Investigators profiled TCR beta VDJ and CDR3 from genomic DNA template. TCRdb re-called the reads through MiXCR, storing one row per CDR3 protein. This sample has around 170,000 distinct CDR3 sequences, with less than 60% found just once. Patients sequenced had flow cytometry evidence of CD8+CD57+ cell expansion. Sequenced sample: sorted CD4+, CD8+, or CD8+CD57+ T cells (not recorded which) from PBMCs. These receptors originate from a human donor with aplastic anemia.

V and J are TRBV24-1 and TRBJ1-4; D gene unclear. Germline V gene data show CDR1 as KGHDR and CDR2 as SFDVKD. CDR3 length equals 18 residues. Between the trimmed V and J ends, which lost 3 bases and 1 base, there was a span of 17 bases. CDR3 protein: CATSDPPTLGRTNEKLFF. The CDR3 DNA is TGTGCCACCAGTGATCCCCCCACGTTGGGTAGAACTAATGAAAAACTGTTTTTT.

The J gene is TRBJ1-5, the V gene TRBV20-1, with a possible D match to TRBD1 (5 bases). The CDR3 totals 14 residues. From germline, CDR1 is DFQATT and CDR2 SNEGSKA (reference sequence). V dropped 6 bases and J dropped 2 bases, with 14 bases sitting between them. This chain's CDR3 is CSATHGTGNQPQHF. In nucleotides, the CDR3 is TGCAGTGCCACGCACGGGACGGGCAATCAGCCCCAGCATTTT.

The chain combines TRBV30 with TRBJ2-6; D unclear. CDR3 length: 15 amino acids. Germline V gene lookup returns CDR1 GTSNPN and CDR2 SVGIG (reference sequence). The V gene lost 8 bases and the J gene lost 0 bases, with 14 bases spanning the gap. The CDR3 region has the DNA TGTGCCCGAGCAAACCCCAGCTCTGGGGCCAACGTCCTGACTTTC. Translation gives CARANPSSGANVLTF.

This clonotype occurred once. The chain's CDR3 is CSAEDRGRPAFF. For the CDR3, the DNA is TGCAGTGCTGAAGACAGGGGAAGACCGGCTTTCTTT. This chain joins TRBV20-1 and TRBJ1-1; 8 positions match TRBD1. Trimming took 5 bases from V and 11 from J; bases not matched to a gene: 10. The CDR3 extends over 12 amino acids. Germline V gene lookup returns CDR1 DFQATT and CDR2 SNEGSKA (reference sequence).

The J gene is TRBJ2-7, the V gene TRBV7-8; D is unresolved. The V gene lost 5 bases and the J gene lost 6 bases, with 20 bases spanning the gap. The CDR3 is 15 residues long. Per germline, CDR1 SGHVS and CDR2 FQNEAQ. The CDR3 region has the DNA TGTGCCAGCAGCCCCCAGGACCTACTCCACGGCGAGCAGTACTTC. It codes for CASSPQDLLHGEQYF.

The V call is TRBV29-1, the J call TRBJ2-7; D is perhaps TRBD2 (6 bases). V was cut by 6 bases and J by 4 bases, with 10 bases left in between. The CDR3 consists of 11 residues. Per the germline V gene, CDR1 is SQVTM and CDR2 is ANQGSEA. The CDR3 sequence: CSVFREYEQYF. CDR3 nucleotide sequence: TGCAGCGTATTCCGGGAGTACGAGCAGTACTTC.

This clonotype was found many times. The V and J genes are TRBV20-1 and TRBJ2-7; 8 nucleotides match TRBD2. V was pared by 0 bases and J by 2 bases, with 6 bases of the junction left unmatched. This CDR3 contains 15 residues. CDR1 and CDR2 (germline): DFQATT, SNEGSKA (reference sequence). The CDR3 loop reads CSAREGSGATYEQYF. In DNA, the CDR3 is TGCAGTGCTAGAGAAGGTAGCGGGGCTACCTACGAGCAGTACTTC.

The V call is TRBV15, the J call TRBJ2-3, with D possibly being TRBD1 (6 bases). With 5 bases removed from V and 6 bases from J, the gap between germline ends came to 9 bases. The CDR3 is made up of 12 amino acids. Germline V gene sequence: CDR1 LNHNV, CDR2 YYDKDF (reference sequence). The CDR3 spells CATSRTGDTQYF. CDR3 DNA sequence: TGTGCCACCAGCCGCACAGGGGATACGCAGTATTTT.

The chain employs TRBV29-1 and TRBJ2-1; tentative D call: TRBD1 (5 bases). V was pared by 0 bases and J by 13 bases, with 16 bases between. Germline CDR1 and CDR2: SQVTM and ANQGSEA. The CDR3 covers 13 residues. The CDR3 reads CSVEDPTGWNQFF. Here the CDR3 DNA reads TGCAGCGTTGAAGATCCTACAGGTTGGAATCAGTTCTTC.

This chain links TRBV27 with TRBJ2-5, with D possibly matching TRBD2 (7 bases). Trimming took 8 bases from V and 5 from J, leaving 21 bases between them. Germline CDR1 MNHEY, CDR2 SMNVEV (reference sequence). This CDR3 region has 15 residues. The CDR3 loop reads CASERGGRAVETQYF. DNA for the CDR3: TGTGCCAGCGAGAGGGGGGGGAGGGCCGTTGAGACCCAGTACTTC.

This clonotype was detected once. Without the conserved terminal phenylalanine or tryptophan, this CDR3 likely stems from a read error. The gene calls are TRBV7-8 and TRBJ1-6, with D uncertain. The CDR3 runs 16 residues. Germline V lookup: CDR1 SGHVS, CDR2 FQNEAQ. The CDR3 here is CASSLEPGLLASALHS. The CDR3 DNA reads as TGTGCCAGCAGCTTAGAACCAGGTCTTCTCGCTTCAGCCCTCCACTCT.

The chain combines TRBV12-3 or TRBV12-4 with TRBJ2-7, with 15 bases fitting TRBD2. CDR3 length: 15 amino acids. Germline trimming cut 8 bases from V and 7 bases from J; bases unmatched to any gene: 9. As DNA, the CDR3 is TGTGCCAGCCGTTGGGGACTAGCGGGAGGTAGGGAGCAGTACTTC. This codes for CASRWGLAGGREQYF.